A single sample is the source of the 5 T cell receptor beta chains below, sequenced in a study of beta chain features in type 1 diabetes. Study results and limitations: Moderately but significantly shorter TCRB CDR3s were found in Type 1 diabetes patients in all four CD4+ subsets.

As every portion of the isolated RNA was reverse transcribed, the sequencing read expressed TCRB transcripts. The repertoire was sequenced with immunoSEQ multiplex PCR; TCRdb's copy has only in-frame clones and lacks some. The sample lists around 250,000 clones, more than 13% occurring once. Their cognate antigens are unknown. Sequenced: naive CD4+ T cells from blood. These receptors all come from a man aged 25-45 years with type 1 diabetes.

This clone was observed a few times. The chain's CDR3 is CASSLVRTAPEAFF. CDR3 nucleotides: TGTGCCAGCAGCTTAGTTAGGACTGCACCTGAAGCTTTCTTT. The chain couples TRBV7-2 to TRBJ1-1, with D hard to call. Germline-derived CDR1 and CDR2 are SGHTA and FQGNSA. CDR3 length: 14 residues. Between the trimmed V and J ends, which lost 1 base and 6 bases, there was a span of 12 bases.

This clone appeared a single time. The chain employs TRBV5-1 and TRBJ2-5; D not resolved. V was cut by 6 bases and J by 2 bases, with 5 bases left in between. CDR1 is SGHRS and CDR2 is YFSETQ in the germline V gene. The CDR3 extends over 11 amino acids. CDR3: CASTLQETQYF. CDR3 bases: TGCGCCAGCACATTGCAAGAGACCCAGTACTTC.

The chain carries TRBV14 and TRBJ1-4; D is unresolved. CDR3 length: 14 amino acids. V lost 3 bases to trimming and J lost 7 bases, with 12 bases between them. Germline V gene data show CDR1 as SGHDN and CDR2 as FVKESK. The CDR3 loop is CASSQRARTEKLFF. DNA for the CDR3: TGTGCCAGCAGCCAGAGGGCCCGGACTGAAAAACTGTTTTTT. Full variable domain (rest looked up from reference TRBV14 and TRBJ1-4): EAGVTQFPSHSVIEKGQTVTLRCDPISGHDNLYWYRRVMGKEIKFLLHFVKESKQDESGMPNNRFLAERTGGTYSTLKVQPAELEDSGVYFCASSQRARTEKLFFGSGTQLSVL.

Only one count was recorded for this clone. The V and J genes are TRBV7-9 and TRBJ2-7, with D uncertain. Trimming took 5 bases from V and 7 from J, leaving 21 bases between them. The CDR3 has 15 amino acids. The germline V gene encodes CDR1 SEHNR and CDR2 FQNEAQ (reference sequence). The CDR3 DNA follows: TGTGCCAGCAGCCAAGGCCTAGGAAAGGCAGAAGAGCAGTACTTC. Translated: CASSQGLGKAEEQYF. Full variable domain (outside the CDR3, taken from reference TRBV7-9 and TRBJ2-7): DTGVSQNPRHKITKRGQNVTFRCDPISEHNRLYWYRQTLGQGPEFLTYFQNEAQLEKSRLLSDRFSAERPKGSFSTLEIQRTEQGDSAMYLCASSQGLGKAEEQYFGPGTRLTVT.

The J gene is TRBJ2-3, the V gene TRBV5-1, with 9 bases lining up with TRBD2. V dropped 4 bases and J dropped 4; count of bases not matched to a gene: 4. Germline V gives CDR1 SGHRS, CDR2 YFSETQ. CDR3 length: 14 residues. The CDR3 DNA follows: TGCGCCAGCAGCAATCTAGCGGGATCAGATACGCAGTATTTT. This encodes CASSNLAGSDTQYF.